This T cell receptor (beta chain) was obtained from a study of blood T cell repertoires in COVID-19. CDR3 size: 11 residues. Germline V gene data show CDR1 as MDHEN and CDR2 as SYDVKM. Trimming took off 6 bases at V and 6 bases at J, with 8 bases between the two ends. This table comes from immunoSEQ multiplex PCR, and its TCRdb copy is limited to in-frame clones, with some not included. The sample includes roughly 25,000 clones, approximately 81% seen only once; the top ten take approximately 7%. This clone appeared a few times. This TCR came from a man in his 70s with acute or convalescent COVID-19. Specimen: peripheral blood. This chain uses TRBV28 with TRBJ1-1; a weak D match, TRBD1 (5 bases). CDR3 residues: CASRGRPEAFF. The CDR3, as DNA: TGTGCCAGCAGGGGGCGCCCTGAAGCTTTCTTT.